This TCR beta chain was observed in a study of cytomegalovirus exposure and HLA in healthy donors (dated 2017 in TCRdb). About the study as a whole: In an earlier analysis of roughly 500 of the donors, under 300 Gb of sequence data and some 100 million unique TCR beta sequences from roughly 180 million T cells were reported. An early release covering about 600 HLA-typed donors comprised roughly 300 gigabases of sequencing data and approximately 85 million unique TCR sequences. Among the roughly 400 genotyped donors, roughly 80% belonged to the genetic ancestry cluster associated with self-reported Caucasian donors. The study was designed to test whether signatures of past pathogen exposure could be identified by cataloging public T cell receptors. The study profiled the T cell repertoires of hundreds of subjects by immunosequencing and related them to cytomegalovirus serostatus. Besides the first cohort of hundreds of subjects, a separate validation cohort made up of about 120 different subjects was used. The study combined high-throughput TCR immunosequencing, statistical association of individual TCRs with disease status, and machine learning to predict cytomegalovirus infection status. A later analysis re-examined previously published TCR beta repertoires from roughly 720 donors and added high-resolution HLA genotyping to investigate patterns of TCR occurrence. The later analysis used no new phenotypic data to find candidate immune exposures, relying instead on TCR beta sequences and their occurrence across donors. An earlier analysis of approximately 500 of the donors applied high-throughput TCR beta sequencing to assess whether each TCR beta V gene segment acted as functional or pseudogenic. Donor age, sex, ethnicity and CMV serostatus were compiled together with the repertoire data. In a later genetic analysis, genome-wide SNP genotypes for about three fifths of the 666 donors were used, and that subset was treated as a discovery cohort. Every repertoire in the discovery cohort had been generated on one and the same sequencing platform. Both class I and class II loci were covered by HLA typing, at four-digit resolution. Typing coverage differed by locus: A, B, C, DRB1 and DQB1 were typed in about 629-640 donors, DQA1 in about 560, DPA1 in approximately 600, and DPB1 in around 490. Roughly five DR-DQ haplotypes were treated as single units for association and clustering because of strong linkage in the cohort. Among roughly 400 genotyped donors of the cohort, an average of around 240,000 unique TCR beta nucleotide sequences was sequenced per donor, of which about 20% were non-productive. What the work shows at the level of the full study, not this receptor alone: The study listed 164 TCR beta chains as associated with cytomegalovirus. This cohort had only TCR beta chains sequenced, and the lack of alpha or paired-chain data limited which features could be detected. A further reported finding was that TCR beta sequences accurately predicted the HLA-A and HLA-B alleles for most subjects in the first cohort. An association between a missense DCLRE1C variant and V-gene and J-gene trimming of TCR beta chains was found in a later genetic analysis and replicated in an independent cohort. Correlated functional status among segregating V segments might reflect linkage disequilibrium, but an unknown experimental factor could not be ruled out. A later analysis associated 16,951 TCR beta sequences with specific HLA alleles at a false discovery rate of 0.05. The 87-base-pair reads could not distinguish some IMGT-functional V segments, including TRBV6-2 and TRBV6-3, so those segments were excluded. Strong co-occurrence of HLA alleles, especially DR and DQ, made assigning TCR associations to individual alleles difficult. Compared with equally common non-associated chains, HLA-associated TCR beta chains in a later analysis were more clonally expanded and had lower generation probabilities. According to a later analysis, TCR association rates differed among HLA loci, with DRB1 alleles showing the most associated TCRs and HLA-C alleles showing the fewest. Because HLA typing was unavailable for some donors at each locus, only the typed subset was used in association tests. Sequencing depth was assumed to be roughly uniform across donors in the presence/absence analyses, though that assumption may not hold. An earlier analysis of some 560 of the donors showed that most TCR beta V segments appeared in productive rearrangements either about 87% or about 30% of the time, which broadly matched IMGT annotations. Approximately 18 rarely observed V segments, including chromosome 9 orphons, were excluded from the earlier analysis of about 500 of the donors because counts were too low. A later analysis found that most CMV-associated TCR beta chains appeared HLA-restricted, with HLA associations seemingly driven largely by CMV exposure. According to the authors, the approach could potentially be generalized to other disease states and immunological phenotypes. For the cohort, immune exposure information was limited to CMV serostatus. In a later genetic analysis, fewer N-insertions in productive TCRs were reported among donors in an Asian-associated ancestry cluster than the approximately 670-donor mean. Several of the top co-occurrence clusters appeared to be linked to parvovirus B19, influenza, CMV and Epstein-Barr virus, according to a later analysis. Most TCR sequences were seen in very few donors, while some public TCRs were found in many individuals. In vitro tests confirmed that a few of the cytomegalovirus-associated TCR beta chains recognize cytomegalovirus antigens. A cluster of highly shared sequence variants was judged likely to be a technical artifact of the sequencing pipeline. The classifier was reported to diagnose cytomegalovirus status with high specificity and sensitivity in both the original cohort and the validation cohort.

Library preparation employed the immunoSEQ multiplex PCR assay. For the multiplex PCR, a mixture combining 60 forward primers for TCR Vbeta segments and 13 reverse primers for TCR Jbeta segments was used. Amplification of the CDR3 region of rearranged TCR beta genes was performed with a multiplex PCR assay on genomic DNA. On the Illumina HiSeq System, the amplified TCR beta libraries were sequenced as 87-base-pair reads. In the original analysis: A later analysis tallied roughly 80 million unique TCR beta chains across the 650 to 750 repertoires, and 10 million to 11 million of those chains were shared by two or more donors. Raw reads were error-corrected and collapsed into unique sequences by a nearest-neighbor algorithm in which closely related sequences were merged to remove PCR and sequencing errors. V, D and J gene segments were assigned by aligning CDR3 sequences to IMGT reference sequences. For a sequence to be retained, at least a six-nucleotide match to both a V gene segment and a J gene segment was required. Rearrangements were classified as productive when the CDR3 lacked stop codons and remained in frame with V and J, and all other rearrangements were classified as non-productive. CDR3 was defined by IMGT convention, running from the second conserved V-encoded cysteine to the conserved J-encoded phenylalanine. Sequences without an unambiguous match to a single V gene segment were excluded from the earlier analysis of almost 600 of the donors. An earlier analysis of over 450 of the donors classified V segments as functional when productive rearrangements were above 56.7% and as segregating when the standard deviation between donors was above 5%. A statistical classification framework was built for diagnosing cytomegalovirus status from the catalog of TCR beta chain sequences. In a later analysis, TCR nucleotide sequences were compared against IMGT/GENE-DB human TR gene sequences so that V and J genes could be assigned. Using the TCRdist pipeline, a later analysis assigned CDR3 sequences along with most-parsimonious VDJ recombination scenarios. A later analysis defined each TCR beta chain by its CDR3 amino acid sequence plus V-gene family, and excluded reads lacking a unique V-gene family. As a way to deal with suspected cross-contamination and a sequencing artifact, a later analysis dropped 640 or so nucleotide sequences that were highly shared and had low generation probability. In a later analysis, a clonal expansion index was calculated for each public chain from normalized within-repertoire ranks of inferred template counts. In a later analysis, generation probabilities were computed with a VDJ recombination model fitted to out-of-frame rearrangements, and the resulting probabilities were checked against IGoR. Hypergeometric tests were used in a later analysis to score TCR-TCR, TCR-HLA and TCR-CMV co-occurrence, with a repertoire-size bias correction applied to the TCR pairs. A later analysis estimated false discovery rates by permuting HLA or CMV assignments 20 times. In a later analysis, co-occurring TCRs were grouped using DBSCAN, and TCRdist sequence similarity was added for clustering within HLA-allele-positive subsets. Repertoires with fewer than 30,000 or more than 120,000 public chains, plus five repertoires with anomalous nucleotide sharing, were excluded from co-occurrence clustering. TCRdb stores this immuneACCESS table with in-frame sequences only. Part of the clones is absent; in the studies checked, under half of the shortfall reflects unresolved V genes, and no reason is known for the rest. The V and J calls and the clone size are those of that table, but D and trimming were determined from the DNA. Across this sample there are approximately 290,000 clones, with 80% seen only once. The top ten clonotypes cover less than 0.4% of the sample.

The cohort was made up of approximately 670 healthy bone marrow donors. At the time of sampling, all cohort members were nominally healthy, though unrecorded immune exposures were likely present. The donor was CMV seronegative and was included in the group of a few hundred seronegative cohort members. Every donor gave a peripheral blood sample, and the peripheral blood mononuclear cells from that sample were used for TCR beta sequencing. Genomic DNA extraction from the blood cell samples was performed with the Qiagen DNeasy Blood Extraction Kit. The germline V gene provides CDR1 SGDLS and CDR2 YYNGEE. The CDR3 holds 18 amino acids from the cysteine to the phenylalanine. The DNA shown is the 54-base CDR3, in frame from base 1. V trim: 3 bases; J trim: 1 base; unmatched bases: 12. As for this clone: Its antigen remains unidentified. Base qualities are not at hand, and no much larger clone is one base apart.

The chain is assembled from TRBV9 and TRBJ2-3, with 9 bases in between that match TRBD2. The TCR was taken from a girl aged 2 to 9 in good health and CMV-seronegative. The sample comprised PBMCs. The CDR3 in this case is CASSAAGGRALGTDTQYF. The DNA sequence is given as TGTGCCAGCAGCGCCGCAGGCGGGAGGGCCTTGGGCACAGATACGCAGTATTTT.